The 23 T cell receptor beta chains given below trace back to one sample, sequenced in a study of vaccination effects on CD4 cells after COVID-19. Sequencing used immunoSEQ multiplex PCR; TCRdb keeps in-frame clones, though not all of them. The sample lists roughly 30,000 clones, more than 70% seen once, with approximately 30% in the top ten. These receptors lack a known antigen. Ahead of sequencing, the ViraFEST assay grew antigen-specific CD4+ T cells using viral peptide pools. Culture lasted roughly eleven days before CD4+ T cell isolation. Vaccine recipients lacked prior SARS-CoV-2 infection and had negative nucleocapsid antibodies. Specimen: CD4+ T cells from PBMCs cultured with HCoV-OC43 spike peptides, collected before COVID-19 vaccination. Noted subset: HCoV-OC43 spike overlapping peptide pool stimulation. These receptors were taken from a human donor who received a COVID-19 vaccine.

This chain uses TRBV7-9 with TRBJ2-7; a weak D match, TRBD2 (6 bases). The CDR3 has 17 amino acids. Trimming cost V 4 bases and J 12 bases, with 31 bases left between them. CDR1 SEHNR and CDR2 FQNEAQ come from the germline V gene (reference sequence). The CDR3 DNA sequence: TGTGCCAGCAGCTCTACGGTCCGCGGAGGGCCAATGGGCGAATCGTACTTC. Encoded protein: CASSSTVRGGPMGESYF.

This clone was counted a single time. The chain has TRBV2 and TRBJ2-7; a possible D gene is TRBD1 (6 bases). The germline V and J ends were trimmed by 7 bases and 3 bases, with 16 bases remaining between them. CDR1 is SNHLY and CDR2 is FYNNEI in the germline V gene. CDR3 size: 14 residues. The CDR3 reads CASTRLTQGYEQYF. The CDR3, as DNA: TGTGCCAGCACTAGGCTAACACAGGGCTACGAGCAGTACTTC.

The V call is TRBV5-5, the J call TRBJ2-7, with D hard to call. Germline CDR1 SGHKS, CDR2 YYEKEE (reference sequence). This CDR3 comprises 13 residues. Trimming left V 4 bases short and J 9 bases short, with 17 bases between. DNA for the CDR3: TGTGCCAGCAGCACCGGGTCCACCTCGGGGCAGTACTTC. Amino acid sequence: CASSTGSTSGQYF.

The chain joins TRBV30 to TRBJ1-2; D not resolved. Per germline, CDR1 GTSNPN and CDR2 SVGIG (reference sequence). Trimming removed 2 bases from V and 7 bases from J, with 11 bases in between. The CDR3 is made up of 12 amino acids. The CDR3 is CAWSKGWSGYTF. The CDR3 DNA sequence: TGTGCCTGGAGTAAAGGGTGGTCTGGCTACACCTTC. Using reference TRBV30 and TRBJ1-2 for the parts outside the CDR3, the full variable domain is SQTIHQWPATLVQPVGSPLSLECTVEGTSNPNLYWYRQAAGRGLQLLFYSVGIGQISSEVPQNLSASRPQDRQFILSSKKLLLSDSGFYLCAWSKGWSGYTFGSGTRLTVV.

The chain links TRBV15 to TRBJ2-3; 9 bases are shared with TRBD1. This CDR3 has 18 amino acids. V was pared by 0 bases and J by 1 base, with 8 bases of the junction left unmatched. Germline V gene sequence: CDR1 LNHNV, CDR2 YYDKDF (reference sequence). The CDR3 sequence is CATSREGTGIPGTDTQYF. CDR3 in DNA: TGTGCCACCAGCAGAGAGGGGACAGGGATACCTGGCACAGATACGCAGTATTTT.

This clone showed up just once. The chain uses TRBV11-3 and TRBJ2-1; 8 bases fit TRBD1. Germline V gene lookup returns CDR1 SGHNT and CDR2 YENEEA. Trimming took 0 bases from V and 8 from J; bases not matched to a gene: 6. This CDR3 has 15 residues. CDR3 amino acids: CASSLEARGHDEQFF. CDR3 coding DNA: TGTGCCAGCAGCTTAGAAGCCAGGGGGCACGATGAGCAGTTCTTC.

This chain uses TRBV10-2 with TRBJ1-2; possible D gene TRBD1, 5 bases. Germline V gene data show CDR1 as WSHSY and CDR2 as SAAADI. The CDR3 contains 14 residues. The germline V and J ends were trimmed by 2 bases and 0 bases, with 7 bases remaining between them. The CDR3 DNA follows: TGCGCCAGCAGTGAGGGGGGGGCTAACTATGGCTACACCTTC. The encoded protein is CASSEGGANYGYTF.

The count of this clone is one. The rearrangement links TRBV20-1 to TRBJ1-2, with 9 bases lining up with TRBD1. CDR1 DFQATT and CDR2 SNEGSKA come from the germline V gene (reference sequence). The V and J ends lost 3 bases and 3 bases, in that order; junction bases with no gene match: 5. This CDR3 is 14 amino acids long. The CDR3 here is CSASGTGKYYGYTF. CDR3 DNA sequence: TGCAGTGCTAGTGGGACAGGGAAATACTATGGCTACACCTTC.

In DNA, the CDR3 is TGTGCCAGTAGTATCCCCGACAGGGGATTCAATCAGCCCCAGCATTTT. The encoded protein is CASSIPDRGFNQPQHF. The chain combines TRBV19 with TRBJ1-5; TRBD1 aligns across 8 bases. Germline lookup yields CDR1 LNHDA and CDR2 SQIVND (reference sequence). The J segment lost 3 bases and the V segment lost 3 bases, leaving 7 bases of the junction unmatched. CDR3 length: 16 amino acids.

This clone has a handful of counts. The chain's CDR3 is CSVEDWGTSGLRGEQFF. CDR3 coding DNA: TGCAGCGTTGAAGATTGGGGGACTAGCGGCCTTCGGGGGGAGCAGTTCTTC. The chain recombines TRBV29-1 with TRBJ2-1; 11 positions match TRBD2. V shed 0 bases and J 10 bases; nucleotides not matched to a gene: 14. Germline CDR1 SQVTM, CDR2 ANQGSEA. The CDR3 has 17 residues.

This chain links TRBV6-1 with TRBJ1-5; D is uncertain. V was pared by 2 bases and J by 5 bases, with 10 bases between. The germline gives CDR1 MNHNS, CDR2 SASEGT. This CDR3 comprises 14 residues. CDR3 in DNA: TGTGCCAGCAGTGAAAGGTGGGGAGATCAGCCCCAGCATTTT. It yields the protein CASSERWGDQPQHF.

V and J are TRBV19 and TRBJ2-5, with TRBD1 matching 7 bases. The germline V gene has CDR1 LNHDA and CDR2 SQIVND (reference sequence). The CDR3 loop spans 17 amino acids. Losses at the gene ends were 2 bases for V and 4 bases for J; bases not matched to a gene: 13. CDR3 nucleotides: TGTGCCAGTAGTATATCAAGGGGGCGCGTCGGAGGAGAGACCCAGTACTTC. Its protein is CASSISRGRVGGETQYF. The complete variable domain, with remaining parts taken from reference TRBV19 and TRBJ2-5, reads DGGITQSPKYLFRKEGQNVTLSCEQNLNHDAMYWYRQDPGQGLRLIYYSQIVNDFQKGDIAEGYSVSREKKESFPLTVTSAQKNPTAFYLCASSISRGRVGGETQYFGPGTRLLVL.

The V and J genes are TRBV6-5 and TRBJ1-4; D is ambiguous. V was shortened by 7 bases and J by 3 bases, with 9 bases between the two germline ends. There are 13 residues in the CDR3. Germline V CDR1 and CDR2: MNHEY, SVGAGI. The CDR3 loop reads CASTGRPNEKLFF. The CDR3, as DNA: TGTGCCAGCACCGGCAGGCCTAATGAAAAACTGTTTTTT.

Only a few counts were recorded for this clone. The chain carries TRBV20-1 and TRBJ1-4; D might be TRBD1 (5 bases). V was pared by 6 bases and J by 8 bases, with 16 bases between. This CDR3 is built from 13 residues. Germline CDR1 and CDR2: DFQATT and SNEGSKA (reference sequence). The CDR3 protein is CSASEGKGEKLFF. CDR3 nucleotide sequence: TGCAGTGCCAGTGAGGGGAAGGGAGAAAAACTGTTTTTT.

This chain connects TRBV12-3 or TRBV12-4 to TRBJ1-2; TRBD1 might be the D (5 bases). This CDR3 spans 12 amino acids. Trimming took 1 base from V and 8 from J, leaving 8 bases between them. CDR3 amino acids: CASSLGWGGYTF. The CDR3 nucleotides read TGTGCCAGCAGTTTAGGATGGGGGGGCTACACCTTC.

CDR3 amino acids: CASRQNTEAFF. As DNA, the CDR3 is TGCGCCAGCAGACAGAACACTGAAGCTTTCTTT. The chain has TRBV5-1 and TRBJ1-1, with D unresolved. V was pared by 5 bases and J by 1 base, with 3 bases between. Germline V CDR1 and CDR2: SGHRS, YFSETQ. The CDR3 sequence is 11 residues long.

The table lists this clone with a few counts. The chain combines TRBV19 with TRBJ1-2; 9 bases fit TRBD1. This CDR3 has 13 residues. V lost 6 bases, J lost 4 bases, and 3 bases stayed unmatched. Germline V gene sequence: CDR1 LNHDA, CDR2 SQIVND (reference sequence). The CDR3 sequence: CASRMGQGYGYTF. The CDR3 region has the DNA TGTGCCAGTAGGATGGGACAGGGCTATGGCTACACCTTC.

V and J are TRBV7-2 and TRBJ1-5; TRBD1 might be the D (6 bases). Per germline, CDR1 SGHTA and CDR2 FQGNSA. The V gene lost 1 base and the J gene lost 1 base, with 8 bases spanning the gap. This CDR3 has 15 amino acids. The CDR3 sequence is CASSLVGGSNQPQHF. The CDR3 bases are TGTGCCAGCAGCTTAGTAGGGGGAAGCAATCAGCCCCAGCATTTT. The whole variable domain, filled in from reference TRBV7-2 and TRBJ1-5, reads GAGVSQSPSNKVTEKGKDVELRCDPISGHTALYWYRQSLGQGLEFLIYFQGNSAPDKSGLPSDRFSAERTGGSVSTLTIQRTQQEDSAVYLCASSLVGGSNQPQHFGDGTRLSIL.

The chain uses TRBV25-1 and TRBJ1-6; the match to TRBD1 covers 10 bases. The CDR3 runs to 14 residues. Looked up from germline, CDR1 is MGHDK and CDR2 is SYGVNS. Germline trimming cut 5 bases from V and 9 bases from J; bases unmatched to any gene: 4. CDR3 coding DNA: TGTGCCAGCAGTCCGCGGACAGGGGGTTCACCCCTCCACTTT. Translating gives CASSPRTGGSPLHF.

J is TRBJ2-3 and V is TRBV28; the D gene is possibly TRBD1 (5 bases). The germline CDR1 and CDR2 sequences are MDHEN and SYDVKM. Trimming took off 6 bases at V and 0 bases at J, with 7 bases between the two ends. The CDR3 consists of 13 residues. This chain's CDR3 is CASRRQSTDTQYF. CDR3 bases: TGTGCCAGCAGAAGACAGAGCACAGATACGCAGTATTTT.

This chain connects TRBV7-9 to TRBJ2-7; D remains ambiguous. This CDR3 is built from 13 residues. V dropped 3 bases and J dropped 3 bases, with 9 bases sitting between them. The germline V gene encodes CDR1 SEHNR and CDR2 FQNEAQ (reference sequence). The CDR3 DNA reads TGTGCCAGCAGCTTGGATGACAACTACGAGCAGTACTTC. This translates into CASSLDDNYEQYF.

CDR3 protein: CASSPQGVGTEAFF. CDR3 nucleotides: TGTGCCAGCAGTCCACAAGGCGTGGGCACTGAAGCTTTCTTT. The chain recombines TRBV27 with TRBJ1-1; D uncertain. The germline V and J ends were trimmed by 5 bases and 4 bases, with 14 bases remaining between them. From germline, CDR1 is MNHEY and CDR2 SMNVEV (reference sequence). CDR3 length: 14 amino acids.

This clone was seen a few times. The rearrangement joins TRBV5-1 to TRBJ1-4; maybe TRBD1 (5 bases). Trimming took off 4 bases at V and 5 bases at J, with 9 bases between the two ends. There are 13 residues in the CDR3. The germline V gene encodes CDR1 SGHRS and CDR2 YFSETQ. The CDR3 DNA follows: TGCGCCAGCAGCCGGGCAGGGAATGAAAAACTGTTTTTT. This gives the protein CASSRAGNEKLFF.